A few counts support the clone carrying this T cell receptor (beta chain). The antigen is unknown. The germline gives CDR1 MDHEN, CDR2 SYDVKM. The length of the CDR3 is 17 residues. J gave up 1 base and V 5 bases, and 12 bases lay outside the gene matches. This sample stems from a study of T cells in Graves' hyperthyroidism and ophthalmopathy. Patients were excluded for uncontrolled infection, other autoimmune disease, pregnancy or lactation. Whole-study findings and limits: For ophthalmopathy, model prediction preceded onset by a median approximately 6 months.

Amplification targeted TCR beta CDR3 regions from RNA transcripts. TCR CDR3 regions were first amplified by RT-PCR with HTBI primers. TCRdb re-derived calls from the multiplex PCR reads in MiXCR, one entry per CDR3 protein. In the table there are nearly 600,000 distinct CDR3 sequences, approximately 14% of which are singletons. The specimen sequenced was blood. The chain has TRBV28 and TRBJ2-3; 7 nucleotides align to TRBD1. The clonotype originates from a woman under 30 with Graves' ophthalmopathy. The CDR3 nucleotides are TGTGCCAGCAGTCCCCCGATCGGGACAGTGGGCACAGATACGCAGTATTTT. This translates into CASSPPIGTVGTDTQYF. Full variable domain (missing parts from reference TRBV28 and TRBJ2-3): DVKVTQSSRYLVKRTGEKVFLECVQDMDHENMFWYRQDPGLGLRLIYFSYDVKMKEKGDIPEGYSVSREKKERFSLILESASTNQTSMYLCASSPPIGTVGTDTQYFGPGTRLTVL.